These 5 T cell receptor beta chains came from one sample sequenced in a study of T cells in Graves' hyperthyroidism and ophthalmopathy. Amplification of TCR beta CDR3 regions used RNA as the template. The TCR CDR3 was amplified in a first-round RT-PCR using the HTBI primer set. One entry per CDR3 protein, called by TCRdb with MiXCR from the multiplex PCR reads. The sample gives 310,000 or so distinct CDR3 sequences, around 15% of which show up once; over 45% is in the top ten. Sample: blood. Source of these receptors: a woman aged 55 to 70 with Graves' ophthalmopathy.

This chain joins TRBV6-1 and TRBJ2-1; 7 positions match TRBD1. Germline V lookup: CDR1 MNHNS, CDR2 SASEGT. The CDR3 has 15 amino acids. After removal of 5 bases from V and 6 bases from J, the junction contained 10 bases not matched to a gene. The CDR3 reads CASSKTDRIGNEQFF. Written as DNA, the CDR3 is TGTGCCAGCAGTAAAACGGACAGGATCGGCAATGAGCAGTTCTTC.

In its sample, this clonotype was seen many times. The rearrangement uses TRBV20-1 and TRBJ2-7, with 8 nucleotides matching TRBD2. The CDR3 contains 14 residues. From germline, CDR1 is DFQATT and CDR2 SNEGSKA (reference sequence). With V trimmed by 3 bases and J by 4 bases, 8 bases remained unmatched. CDR3 in amino acids: CSASNSGRKYEQYF. DNA of the CDR3: TGCAGTGCTAGCAACAGCGGGAGAAAATACGAGCAGTACTTC.

The chain couples TRBV20-1 to TRBJ2-7; D perhaps matches TRBD2 (6 bases). This CDR3 has 14 residues. V lost 3 bases to trimming and J lost 2 bases, with 14 bases between them. The V gene's germline CDR1 is DFQATT and CDR2 SNEGSKA (reference sequence). The CDR3 loop reads CSASLLARTYEQYF. CDR3 nucleotides: TGCAGTGCTAGTCTGCTAGCGCGGACCTACGAGCAGTACTTC.

Many counts were recorded for this clonotype. The gene calls are TRBV12-3 or TRBV12-4 and TRBJ1-2; 7 bases fit TRBD1. This CDR3 is 14 amino acids long. V lost 4 bases to trimming and J lost 6 bases; unmatched junction nucleotides: 8. The CDR3 is CASSSRQGVDGYTF. CDR3 coding DNA: TGTGCCAGCAGTTCAAGGCAGGGGGTAGATGGCTACACCTTC.

This clonotype was seen ten or more times. The chain is built from TRBV2 and TRBJ1-5; TRBD1 agrees at 7 bases. Trimming took 2 bases from V and 0 from J; bases not matched to a gene: 1. CDR3 length: 15 amino acids. Germline CDR1 and CDR2: SNHLY and FYNNEI. CDR3 region: CASSEYRGSNQPQHF. The CDR3 DNA sequence: TGTGCCAGCAGTGAATACAGGGGTAGCAATCAGCCCCAGCATTTT.